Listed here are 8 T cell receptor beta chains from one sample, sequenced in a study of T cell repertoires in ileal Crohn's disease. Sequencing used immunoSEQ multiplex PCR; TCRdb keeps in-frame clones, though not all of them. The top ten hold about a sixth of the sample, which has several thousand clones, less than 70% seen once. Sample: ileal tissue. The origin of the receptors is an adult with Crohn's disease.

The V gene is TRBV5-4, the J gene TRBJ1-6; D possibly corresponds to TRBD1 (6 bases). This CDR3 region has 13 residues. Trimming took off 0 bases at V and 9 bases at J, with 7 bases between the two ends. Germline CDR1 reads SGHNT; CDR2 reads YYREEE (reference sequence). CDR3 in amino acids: CASSLDRVSPLHF. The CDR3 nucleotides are TGTGCCAGCAGCTTGGACAGGGTTTCACCCCTCCACTTT.

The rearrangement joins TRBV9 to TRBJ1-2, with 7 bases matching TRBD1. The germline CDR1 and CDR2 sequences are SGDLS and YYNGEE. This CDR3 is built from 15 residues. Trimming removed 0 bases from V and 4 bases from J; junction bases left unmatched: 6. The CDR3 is CASSVASGTAYGYTF. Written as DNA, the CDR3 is TGTGCCAGCAGCGTAGCATCCGGGACAGCCTATGGCTACACCTTC.

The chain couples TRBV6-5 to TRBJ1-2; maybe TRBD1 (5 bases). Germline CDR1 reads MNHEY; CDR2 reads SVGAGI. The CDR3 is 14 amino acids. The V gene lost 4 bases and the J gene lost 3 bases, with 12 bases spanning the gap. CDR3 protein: CASSFRVSDYGYTF. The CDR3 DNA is TGTGCCAGCAGTTTCAGGGTATCGGACTATGGCTACACCTTC.

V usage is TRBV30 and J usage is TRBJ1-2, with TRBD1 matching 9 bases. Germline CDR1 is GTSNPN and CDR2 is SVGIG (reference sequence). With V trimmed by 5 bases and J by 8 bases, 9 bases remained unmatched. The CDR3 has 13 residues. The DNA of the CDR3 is TGTGCCTGGGACAGGGGGGCCTTTCGGGGCTACACCTTC. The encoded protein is CAWDRGAFRGYTF.

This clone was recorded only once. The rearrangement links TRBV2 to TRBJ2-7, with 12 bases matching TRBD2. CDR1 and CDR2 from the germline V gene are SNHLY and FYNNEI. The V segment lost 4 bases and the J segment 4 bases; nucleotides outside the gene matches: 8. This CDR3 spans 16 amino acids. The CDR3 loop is CASSVSTSGGSYEQYF. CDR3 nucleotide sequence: TGTGCCAGCAGTGTCTCGACTAGCGGGGGTTCTTACGAGCAGTACTTC.

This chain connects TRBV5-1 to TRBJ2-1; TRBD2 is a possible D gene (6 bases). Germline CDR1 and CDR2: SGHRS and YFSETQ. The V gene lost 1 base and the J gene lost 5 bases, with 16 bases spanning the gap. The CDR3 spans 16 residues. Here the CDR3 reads CASSLTLRTIHNEQFF. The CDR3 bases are TGCGCCAGCAGCTTGACATTAAGGACTATCCACAATGAGCAGTTCTTC.

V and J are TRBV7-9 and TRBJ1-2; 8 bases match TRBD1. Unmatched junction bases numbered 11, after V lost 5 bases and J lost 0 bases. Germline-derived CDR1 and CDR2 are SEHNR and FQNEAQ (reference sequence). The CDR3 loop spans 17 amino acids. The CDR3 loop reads CASSAHRTGRANYGYTF. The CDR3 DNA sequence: TGTGCCAGCAGCGCCCATCGGACAGGGCGAGCTAACTATGGCTACACCTTC.

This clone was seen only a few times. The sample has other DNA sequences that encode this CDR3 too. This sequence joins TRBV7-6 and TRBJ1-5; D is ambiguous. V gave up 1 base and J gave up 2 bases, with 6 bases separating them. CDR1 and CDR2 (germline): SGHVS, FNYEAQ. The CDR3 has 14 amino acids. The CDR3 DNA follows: TGTGCCAGCAGCTTAGGGGGAGGCAATCAGCCCCAGCATTTT. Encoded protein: CASSLGGGNQPQHF.